These 23 T cell receptor beta chains were sequenced from one sample in a study of CD8+ T cells in alopecia areata. The treatment was: oral pan-JAK inhibitor, 5-10 mg twice daily. As part of sample collection, lesional scalp punch biopsies and peripheral blood were taken from alopecia areata patients. It was cDNA, reverse transcribed from extracted RNA, that served as the sequencing template. TCRdb's table, derived via immunoSEQ multiplex PCR, lists solely in-frame clones and lacks some. The sample has about 1,400 clones, roughly 73% seen once. The material was skin, obtained at week 24, from a patient treated with tofacitinib. The source of these receptors is a human donor with alopecia areata.

The CDR3 DNA reads TGTGCCAGCAGCTTGGGGTGGACTAGCCTAACCGGGGAGCTGTTTTTT. Translating it yields CASSLGWTSLTGELFF. The chain carries TRBV5-4 and TRBJ2-2; 8 bases fit TRBD2. The CDR3 extends over 16 amino acids. Germline V CDR1 and CDR2: SGHNT, YYREEE (reference sequence). J was trimmed by 5 bases and V by 0 bases; bases with no gene match: 6.

This chain links TRBV4-2 with TRBJ2-5; TRBD2 matches at 10 bases. The CDR3 is made up of 17 amino acids. Trimming at V came to 3 bases and at J to 5 bases, leaving 12 bases not matched to a gene. Germline-derived CDR1 and CDR2 are LGHNA and YNFKEQ. In DNA form, the CDR3 reads TGTGCCAGCAGCCAGACAGCGGGGGGGCATCGGATGGAGACCCAGTACTTC. It translates to CASSQTAGGHRMETQYF.

J is TRBJ1-2 and V is TRBV5-8; 7 bases fit TRBD1. Per the germline V gene, CDR1 is SGHTS and CDR2 is YDEGEE. V was clipped by 4 bases and J by 4 bases; unmatched bases: 13. The CDR3 consists of 16 residues. This CDR3 reads CASSPVYPGTVYGYTF. DNA for the CDR3: TGTGCCAGCAGCCCGGTTTACCCCGGGACAGTCTATGGCTACACCTTC. Full variable domain (remainder filled in from reference TRBV5-8 and TRBJ1-2): EAGVTQSPTHLIKTRGQQATLRCSPISGHTSVYWYQQALGLGLQFLLWYDEGEERNRGNFPPRFSGRQFPNYSSELNVNALELEDSALYLCASSPVYPGTVYGYTFGSGTRLTVV.

The V call is TRBV30, the J call TRBJ1-1; perhaps TRBD1 as D (5 bases). Germline CDR1 is GTSNPN and CDR2 is SVGIG (reference sequence). V was cut by 5 bases and J by 1 base, with 17 bases left in between. The CDR3 is 15 residues long. CDR3 DNA: TGTGCCTGGCAAAGGGGCGCTTTCGGGAACACTGAAGCTTTCTTT. The encoded protein is CAWQRGAFGNTEAFF. The whole variable domain, filled in from reference TRBV30 and TRBJ1-1, reads SQTIHQWPATLVQPVGSPLSLECTVEGTSNPNLYWYRQAAGRGLQLLFYSVGIGQISSEVPQNLSASRPQDRQFILSSKKLLLSDSGFYLCAWQRGAFGNTEAFFGQGTRLTVV.

This chain joins TRBV19 and TRBJ1-4, with D uncertain. V was shortened by 6 bases and J by 0 bases, with 8 bases between the two germline ends. CDR1 and CDR2 from the germline V gene are LNHDA and SQIVND (reference sequence). This CDR3 contains 14 residues. The CDR3, as DNA: TGTGCCAGTAGCAGGATGACAACTAATGAAAAACTGTTTTTT. It codes for CASSRMTTNEKLFF.

In DNA form, the CDR3 reads TGTGCCACCAGCAGAGCACCGGGGACTAGCGGGGGGCAAGATACGCAGTATTTT. Encoded protein: CATSRAPGTSGGQDTQYF. The chain employs TRBV15 and TRBJ2-3, with TRBD2 matching 15 bases. Per the germline V gene, CDR1 is LNHNV and CDR2 is YYDKDF (reference sequence). V dropped 1 base and J dropped 5; count of bases not matched to a gene: 7. This CDR3 spans 18 amino acids.

The chain recombines TRBV5-1 with TRBJ1-3, with a possible D match to TRBD1 (6 bases). Trimming took 4 bases from V and 4 from J, leaving 15 bases between them. CDR1 and CDR2 from the germline V gene are SGHRS and YFSETQ. CDR3 length equals 15 residues. Written as DNA, the CDR3 is TGCGCCAGCAGCACGGGACAACCAGGAGGAAACACCATATATTTT. It is translated as CASSTGQPGGNTIYF.

This clone was observed a handful of times. The chain employs TRBV4-1 and TRBJ2-4; no firm D call. Germline CDR1 is MGHRA and CDR2 is YSYEKL. The ends were cut back, 0 bases at V and 0 bases at J, with 12 bases in the middle. This CDR3 contains 17 residues. The CDR3 region is CASSQDLNQAAKNIQYF. CDR3 DNA sequence: TGCGCCAGCAGCCAAGATCTTAACCAGGCAGCCAAAAACATTCAGTACTTC.

The J gene is TRBJ1-2, the V gene TRBV14; D is possibly TRBD1 (6 bases). Germline V CDR1 and CDR2: SGHDN, FVKESK. The CDR3 runs to 15 residues. V lost 3 bases, J lost 4 bases, and 15 bases lay in between. The CDR3 nucleotides are TGTGCCAGCAGCCAGACGGGGGGCGCGTCCTATGGCTACACCTTC. This translates into CASSQTGGASYGYTF.

This clone showed up just a few times. This rearrangement joins TRBV28 to TRBJ2-7; TRBD2 matches 9 bases. CDR3 length equals 16 residues. V lost 3 bases, J lost 0 bases, and 6 bases stayed unmatched. Germline assignment: CDR1 MDHEN and CDR2 SYDVKM. The CDR3 nucleotides read TGTGCCAGCAGTTTCTCCCTAGCGGGGCTCTCCTACGAGCAGTACTTC. Translating it yields CASSFSLAGLSYEQYF.

The chain recombines TRBV6-1 with TRBJ2-7, with 9 nucleotides matching TRBD1. V shed 8 bases, J shed 1 base, and the junction held 6 bases outside the gene matches. The CDR3 runs to 14 residues. Germline lookup yields CDR1 MNHNS and CDR2 SASEGT. The CDR3 DNA is TGTGCCAGCGGTCCGGGACAGGGTTCCTACGAGCAGTACTTC. Translated: CASGPGQGSYEQYF.

This rearrangement joins TRBV7-9 to TRBJ2-3; D might be TRBD1 or TRBD2, each matching 5 bases. This CDR3 comprises 17 residues. Germline CDR1 and CDR2: SEHNR and FQNEAQ (reference sequence). V lost 1 base and J lost 6, with 20 bases in between. The CDR3 sequence is CASSLVSKGSRGDTQYF. CDR3 DNA: TGTGCCAGCAGCTTAGTATCTAAGGGATCGAGGGGCGATACGCAGTATTTT.

The V and J genes are TRBV15 and TRBJ1-6, with D unresolved. Germline V gene lookup returns CDR1 LNHNV and CDR2 YYDKDF (reference sequence). This CDR3 comprises 15 residues. Trimming left V 0 bases short and J 10 bases short, with 13 bases between. The CDR3: CATSRDLARNSPLHF. DNA of the CDR3: TGTGCCACCAGCAGAGATCTAGCCCGAAACTCACCCCTCCACTTT.

A word on this clone: Other DNA sequences in the sample encode the same CDR3. The rearrangement links TRBV2 to TRBJ1-2; TRBD1 matches 12 bases. The trim removed 5 bases at V and 7 bases at J, leaving 8 bases unmatched. The CDR3 runs to 15 residues. CDR1 is SNHLY, CDR2 FYNNEI, per germline. In DNA form, the CDR3 reads TGTGCCAGCAGTCCCGGGACAGGGGGCGGGGGTGGCTACACCTTC. This sequence encodes CASSPGTGGGGGYTF. The variable domain in full, with the rest retrieved from reference TRBV2 and TRBJ1-2, is EPEVTQTPSHQVTQMGQEVILRCVPISNHLYFYWYRQILGQKVEFLVSFYNNEISEKSEIFDDQFSVERPDGSNFTLKIRSTKLEDSAMYFCASSPGTGGGGGYTFGSGTRLTVV.

V is TRBV18 and J is TRBJ1-3; 10 bases align to TRBD1. V was pared by 8 bases and J by 4 bases, with 8 bases of the junction left unmatched. From germline, CDR1 is KGHSH and CDR2 LQKENI. The CDR3 loop spans 15 amino acids. CDR3 sequence: CASTGQGLSGNTIYF. The CDR3 DNA sequence: TGTGCCAGCACGGGACAGGGGCTCTCCGGAAACACCATATATTTT.

This chain links TRBV4-1 with TRBJ1-1; D uncertain. This CDR3 contains 12 residues. V lost 1 base to trimming and J lost 8 bases, with 8 bases between them. Germline CDR1 is MGHRA and CDR2 is YSYEKL. The CDR3 spells CASSQGPLEAFF. The CDR3 DNA reads as TGCGCCAGCAGCCAAGGTCCCCTCGAAGCTTTCTTT.

This clone was seen a handful of times. The rearrangement links TRBV6-1 to TRBJ2-3, with 9 bases matching TRBD2. Germline V gene sequence: CDR1 MNHNS, CDR2 SASEGT. V shed 2 bases, J shed 0 bases, and the junction held 0 bases outside the gene matches. CDR3 length: 15 amino acids. The DNA of the CDR3 is TGTGCCAGCAGTGAACTAGCGGGAAGCACAGATACGCAGTATTTT. Translation: CASSELAGSTDTQYF.

The rearrangement joins TRBV14 to TRBJ2-5, with D possibly matching TRBD2 (6 bases). Trimming removed 4 bases at V and 2 bases at J, with 20 bases between. Germline CDR1 reads SGHDN; CDR2 reads FVKESK. This CDR3 is built from 17 residues. CDR3 in amino acids: CASSPSGALARQETQYF. DNA of the CDR3: TGTGCCAGCAGCCCCTCTGGGGCCCTAGCGAGACAAGAGACCCAGTACTTC.

This chain uses TRBV5-1 with TRBJ2-7; either TRBD1 or TRBD2 may supply D (5 bases each). The CDR3 loop spans 15 amino acids. V lost 4 bases and J 0 bases, leaving 14 bases between the germline ends. Per the germline V gene, CDR1 is SGHRS and CDR2 is YFSETQ. CDR3 amino acids: CASSISRGTSYEQYF. For the CDR3, the DNA is TGCGCCAGCAGCATTTCCCGGGGCACCTCCTACGAGCAGTACTTC.

The gene calls are TRBV18 and TRBJ2-4; D assignment may be TRBD1 or TRBD2 (5 bases each). The V gene's germline CDR1 is KGHSH and CDR2 LQKENI. The CDR3 consists of 15 residues. The V end was cut by 2 bases, the J end by 2 bases, with 10 bases between. CDR3 amino acids: CASSPGGEPKNIQYF. The CDR3 bases are TGTGCCAGCTCACCAGGGGGAGAACCCAAAAACATTCAGTACTTC.

The chain uses TRBV4-2 and TRBJ2-3, with D possibly TRBD2 on 7 matching bases. Germline CDR1 and CDR2: LGHNA and YNFKEQ. Trimming stripped 3 bases from V and 6 bases from J, with 16 bases between. The CDR3 length is 15 residues. This chain's CDR3 is CASSQPGGDSDTQYF. CDR3 in DNA: TGTGCCAGCAGCCAGCCGGGGGGCGACTCCGATACGCAGTATTTT.

The genes are TRBV19 and TRBJ1-6, with 9 bases lining up with TRBD1. The germline V gene encodes CDR1 LNHDA and CDR2 SQIVND (reference sequence). This CDR3 region has 13 residues. V shed 5 bases and J 7 bases; nucleotides not matched to a gene: 0. The CDR3 DNA reads TGTGCCAGTAGTGACAGGGGGAATTCACCCCTCCACTTT. It codes for CASSDRGNSPLHF. Full variable domain (remainder filled in from reference TRBV19 and TRBJ1-6): DGGITQSPKYLFRKEGQNVTLSCEQNLNHDAMYWYRQDPGQGLRLIYYSQIVNDFQKGDIAEGYSVSREKKESFPLTVTSAQKNPTAFYLCASSDRGNSPLHFGNGTRLTVT.

The chain links TRBV5-4 to TRBJ2-1, with TRBD2 matching over 8 bases. The V segment lost 4 bases and the J segment 5 bases; nucleotides outside the gene matches: 11. The CDR3 length is 16 residues. The germline V gene encodes CDR1 SGHNT and CDR2 YYREEE (reference sequence). The CDR3 DNA sequence: TGTGCCAGCAGCCCAATAGGCGGGGGGATTGACAATGAGCAGTTCTTC. Translated, it gives CASSPIGGGIDNEQFF.